This paragraph covers one T cell receptor beta chain sequence. The data originate from a study of preoperative IRX-2 immunotherapy in early breast cancer. Generated by immunoSEQ multiplex PCR, the TCRdb table keeps only in-frame clones and is missing some. The profile shows under 35,000 clones, about 79% of them singletons. Indicated treatment: preoperative locoregional IRX-2 cytokine immunotherapy. After removal of 10 bases from V and 2 bases from J, the junction contained 7 bases not matched to a gene. CDR3 size: 14 residues. CDR1 and CDR2 from the germline V gene are MNHGY and SAAAGT. The TCR sequence derives from a human donor with breast cancer. V is TRBV6-8 and J is TRBJ2-1; 8 positions match TRBD1. This sample was taken from a patient treated with IRX-2 immunotherapy. CDR3 region: CATRRTGTYNEQFF. In DNA form, the CDR3 reads TGTGCCACCCGTCGGACAGGGACCTACAATGAGCAGTTCTTC.